This T cell receptor beta chain was identified during a study of OX40 agonist ivuxolimab in advanced cancers. Looking at the study overall: Treatment of patients was with ivuxolimab, an agonistic anti-OX40 (CD134) antibody.

Remarks on this clone: As yet, its antigen is unknown.

General study points: Average numbers of expanded clones were greater in CD8+ T cells than in CD4+. Both blood CD4+ and CD8+ T cells showed clonal growth by week 6 at 0.1 to 3.0 mg/kg.

TCRdb keeps only in-frame clones here, not all; method: immunoSEQ multiplex PCR. The repertoire holds tens of thousands of clones, with around 80% as singletons. Sequencing was performed on CD4+ or CD8+ T cells sorted from blood, taken in a trial of the OX40 agonist ivuxolimab. The source is an adult with an advanced solid tumor such as melanoma, head and neck, liver or kidney cancer.

This CDR3 reads CASSFQTGERETQYF. CDR3 DNA: TGTGCCAGCAGCTTTCAAACAGGGGAGCGAGAGACCCAGTACTTC. The rearrangement uses TRBV5-4 and TRBJ2-5; TRBD1 aligns across 7 bases. CDR1 is SGHNT and CDR2 is YYREEE in the germline V gene (reference sequence). V was pared by 2 bases and J by 4 bases, with 8 bases of the junction left unmatched. This CDR3 is built from 15 residues.